This T cell receptor beta chain was documented in a study of cytomegalovirus exposure and HLA in healthy donors. General study results and limits: Published work reported that the classifier diagnosed cytomegalovirus status with high specificity and sensitivity. Owing to their indistinguishability, certain V segments, notably TRBV6-2 and TRBV6-3, were excluded.

Details on this clone: As yet, its antigen is unknown.

The PCR made use of 60 Vbeta and 13 Jbeta primers. Libraries were prepared by immunoSEQ multiplex PCR; TCRdb keeps only in-frame clonotypes and omits some of them. The sample includes around 150,000 clones, 75% seen only once; the top ten take approximately 1.3%. The CDR3 is made up of 17 amino acids. Germline loops: CDR1 SGHAT, CDR2 FQNNGV. Trimming took off 6 bases at V and 1 base at J, with 20 bases between the two ends. The chain combines TRBV11-2 with TRBJ2-3, with a weak D call TRBD2 (7 bases). Sequencing was carried out using PBMCs. The TCR sequence derives from a man between 18 and 29 years old in good health and CMV-seronegative. DNA for the CDR3: TGTGCCAGCAGAGACATCCCCGGGGGGCAGGGCACAGATACGCAGTATTTT. Translation: CASRDIPGGQGTDTQYF.